The clone carrying this TCR beta chain was recorded a few times. Its antigen is unknown. The data stem from a study of T cell repertoires in cytomegalovirus infection. About the study: A matching HLA type, together with CMV infection, was signaled by public TCR beta signatures. Study-level points and caveats: CMV-specific HLA-C-restricted TCR beta clonotypes dominated the ex vivo response. The cumulative frequency of public TCR beta families distinguished individuals who carried CMV together with the relevant HLA.

TCRdb re-analysed the reads in MiXCR, keeping a single row per CDR3 protein. The repertoire holds over 300,000 distinct CDR3 sequences, with 15% to 20% as singletons. Sequencing was done on a sample of PBMCs. The clonotype originates from a human donor in good health (CMV status not recorded). Some clones in this sample may be carry-over from other donors' samples.

The CDR3 loop is CASTQGSGYLYGTDTQYF. CDR3 coding DNA: TGTGCCAGCACCCAGGGGTCGGGGTATCTGTATGGCACAGATACGCAGTATTTT. This sequence joins TRBV12-3 or TRBV12-4 and TRBJ2-3, with D possibly matching TRBD1 (6 bases). The CDR3 extends over 18 amino acids. The V gene lost 7 bases and the J gene lost 1 base, with 24 bases spanning the gap.